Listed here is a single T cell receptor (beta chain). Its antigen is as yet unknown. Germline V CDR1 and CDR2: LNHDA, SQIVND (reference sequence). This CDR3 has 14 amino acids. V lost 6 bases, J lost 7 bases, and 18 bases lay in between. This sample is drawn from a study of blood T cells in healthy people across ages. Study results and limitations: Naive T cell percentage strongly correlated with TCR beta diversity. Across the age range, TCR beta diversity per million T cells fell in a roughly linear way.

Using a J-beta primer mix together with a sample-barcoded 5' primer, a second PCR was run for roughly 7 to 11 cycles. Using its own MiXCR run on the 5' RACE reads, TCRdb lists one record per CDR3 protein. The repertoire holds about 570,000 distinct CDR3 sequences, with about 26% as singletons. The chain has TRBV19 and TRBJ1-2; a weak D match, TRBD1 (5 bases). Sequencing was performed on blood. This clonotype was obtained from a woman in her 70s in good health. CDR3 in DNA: TGTGCCAGTAGCGGTGACAGACTTAAGGGTGGCTACACCTTC. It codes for CASSGDRLKGGYTF.